The present T cell receptor (beta chain) was sequenced within a study of OX40 agonist ivuxolimab in advanced cancers. CDR1 WNHNN and CDR2 SYGVQD come from the germline V gene (reference sequence). V dropped 7 bases and J dropped 10 bases, with 16 bases sitting between them. There are 13 residues in the CDR3. Sequenced by immunoSEQ multiplex PCR; TCRdb stores in-frame clones only, minus some. The data show 110,000 or so clones, around 90% seen once. The rearrangement joins TRBV10-1 to TRBJ1-4, with a weak D call TRBD1 (5 bases). Material: CD4+ or CD8+ T cells sorted from blood, obtained in a trial of the OX40 agonist ivuxolimab. The sequence came from an adult with an advanced solid tumor such as melanoma, head and neck, liver or kidney cancer. This chain's CDR3 is CASMAPPGGKLFF. CDR3 DNA: TGCGCCAGCATGGCACCCCCGGGGGGAAAACTGTTTTTT.